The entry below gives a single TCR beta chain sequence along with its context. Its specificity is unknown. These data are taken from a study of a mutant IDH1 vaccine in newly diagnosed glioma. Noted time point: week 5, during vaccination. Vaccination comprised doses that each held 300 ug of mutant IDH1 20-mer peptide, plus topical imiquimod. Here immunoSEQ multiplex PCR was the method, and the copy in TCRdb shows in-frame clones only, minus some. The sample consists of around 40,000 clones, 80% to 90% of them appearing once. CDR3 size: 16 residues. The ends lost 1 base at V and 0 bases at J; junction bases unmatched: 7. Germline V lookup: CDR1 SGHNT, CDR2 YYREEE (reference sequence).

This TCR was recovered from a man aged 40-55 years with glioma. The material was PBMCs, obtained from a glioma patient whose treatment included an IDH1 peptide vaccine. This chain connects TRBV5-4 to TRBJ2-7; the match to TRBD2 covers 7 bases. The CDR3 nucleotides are TGTGCCAGCAGCTTGTACCGGGACTACACCTCCTACGAGCAGTACTTC. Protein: CASSLYRDYTSYEQYF.